One sample yielded the 25 T cell receptor beta chains listed below, sequenced in a study of blood T cell repertoires in COVID-19. The protocol was immunoSEQ multiplex PCR, while the TCRdb copy is restricted to in-frame clones and leaves out a portion. The data hold a few hundred thousand clones, with around 90% observed a single time. Sequencing input: PBMCs or T cells enriched from blood (not recorded which). These receptors were obtained from a man under 40 who had been exposed to COVID-19.

The rearrangement links TRBV7-6 to TRBJ2-5; 12 bases agree with TRBD2. This CDR3 has 17 amino acids. Germline-derived CDR1 and CDR2 are SGHVS and FNYEAQ. J gave up 4 bases and V 5 bases, and 11 bases lay outside the gene matches. CDR3 in DNA: TGTGCCAGCAGCCCTAGCGGGGGGGCCGGGGGGCGAGAGACCCAGTACTTC. Its translation is CASSPSGGAGGRETQYF.

In this sample, this clone turned up a few times. The genes are TRBV18 and TRBJ1-1; a weak D match, TRBD1 (6 bases). V lost 3 bases and J lost 6, with 11 bases in between. Germline V gene sequence: CDR1 KGHSH, CDR2 LQKENI. The CDR3 spans 13 residues. For the CDR3, the DNA is TGTGCCAGCTCACCTAGGACAGATTCTGAAGCTTTCTTT. It codes for CASSPRTDSEAFF.

The chain carries TRBV3-1 (or the pseudogene TRBV3-2) and TRBJ1-2; D is uncertain. The V end was cut by 0 bases, the J end by 4 bases, with 9 bases between. This CDR3 has 14 amino acids. Germline V CDR1 and CDR2: LGHDT, YNNKEL (reference sequence). This chain's CDR3 is CASSQERQFYGYTF. DNA for the CDR3: TGTGCCAGCAGCCAAGAGCGACAATTCTATGGCTACACCTTC.

This clone appeared a single time. The chain employs TRBV7-9 and TRBJ2-5; 13 nucleotides align to TRBD2. Germline V lookup: CDR1 SEHNR, CDR2 FQNEAQ (reference sequence). Losses at the gene ends were 5 bases for V and 5 bases for J; bases not matched to a gene: 5. The CDR3 is 15 residues long. The CDR3 DNA reads TGTGCCAGCAGCACTACTAGCGGGGGGGCGGAGACCCAGTACTTC. Translating it yields CASSTTSGGAETQYF.

The rearrangement uses TRBV6-5 and TRBJ1-4; 9 bases align to TRBD1. Germline lookup yields CDR1 MNHEY and CDR2 SVGAGI. There are 15 residues in the CDR3. V lost 6 bases and J lost 8; bases outside the gene matches: 10. The CDR3 nucleotides read TGTGCCAGCAGAGCGATTTGGACAGGGGACGAAAAACTGTTTTTT. The encoded protein is CASRAIWTGDEKLFF.

The CDR3 here is CASSPLSGGGLGDTQYF. The CDR3 DNA follows: TGTGCCAGCTCACCACTTTCGGGCGGGGGCCTTGGAGATACGCAGTATTTT. The chain employs TRBV18 and TRBJ2-3; D perhaps matches TRBD2 (7 bases). There are 17 residues in the CDR3. V gave up 1 base and J gave up 5 bases, with 19 bases separating them. Germline loops: CDR1 KGHSH, CDR2 LQKENI.

The chain uses TRBV3-1 (or the pseudogene TRBV3-2) and TRBJ2-1, with D maybe TRBD2 (5 bases). The CDR3 extends over 17 amino acids. The germline gives CDR1 LGHDT, CDR2 YNNKEL (reference sequence). The V gene lost 0 bases and the J gene lost 7 bases, with 19 bases spanning the gap. Here the CDR3 reads CASSQDWGRRGGNEQFF. Written as DNA, the CDR3 is TGTGCCAGCAGCCAAGATTGGGGAAGACGGGGTGGGAATGAGCAGTTCTTC.

The chain has TRBV4-2 and TRBJ2-3; the D gene is possibly TRBD1 (5 bases). Trimming cost V 0 bases and J 3 bases, with 19 bases left between them. The CDR3 covers 18 residues. Germline V gives CDR1 LGHNA, CDR2 YNFKEQ. CDR3 nucleotide sequence: TGTGCCAGCAGCCAAGAGGATAGGGTACAGGCTGGGACAGATACGCAGTATTTT. Protein product: CASSQEDRVQAGTDTQYF.

The chain uses TRBV6-2 or TRBV6-3 and TRBJ2-1, with D perhaps matching TRBD2 (5 bases). The CDR3 has 15 residues. Germline V gives CDR1 MNHEY, CDR2 SVGEGT. Trimming shortened V by 4 bases and J by 2 bases, and 12 bases separated the two germline ends. CDR3: CASSWRLTAYNEQFF. In DNA form, the CDR3 reads TGTGCCAGCAGTTGGAGGCTAACAGCCTACAATGAGCAGTTCTTC.

This chain uses TRBV5-4 with TRBJ2-3; the match to TRBD2 covers 8 bases. V lost 4 bases, J lost 6 bases, and 19 bases stayed unmatched. The germline V gene has CDR1 SGHNT and CDR2 YYREEE (reference sequence). CDR3 size: 18 residues. The CDR3 sequence is CASSLGPGLGDRGDTQYF. CDR3 nucleotides: TGTGCCAGCAGCCTGGGGCCGGGACTAGGCGATAGGGGGGATACGCAGTATTTT. The whole variable domain, filled in from reference TRBV5-4 and TRBJ2-3, reads ETGVTQSPTHLIKTRGQQVTLRCSSQSGHNTVSWYQQALGQGPQFIFQYYREEENGRGNFPPRFSGLQFPNYSSELNVNALELDDSALYLCASSLGPGLGDRGDTQYFGPGTRLTVL.

As DNA, the CDR3 is TGTGCCAGCAGGAGGAGACCAGGGGAAACATCCTACGAGCAGTACTTC. Amino acid sequence: CASRRRPGETSYEQYF. The rearrangement joins TRBV2 to TRBJ2-7; D possibly corresponds to TRBD1 (6 bases). Germline V gene data show CDR1 as SNHLY and CDR2 as FYNNEI. There are 16 residues in the CDR3. V lost 6 bases and J 1 base, leaving 19 bases between the germline ends.

This clone is a singleton in its sample. CDR3 region: CASNPGQGIYNSPLHF. In DNA form, the CDR3 reads TGTGCCAGCAATCCGGGACAGGGGATCTATAATTCACCCCTCCACTTT. The rearrangement links TRBV5-6 to TRBJ1-6, with TRBD1 identical over 10 bases. The V and J ends lost 6 bases and 3 bases, in that order; junction bases with no gene match: 6. The CDR3 has 16 amino acids. Germline V lookup: CDR1 SGHDT, CDR2 YYEEEE. The full variable domain, in which reference TRBV5-6 and TRBJ1-6 provide the parts outside the CDR3, is DAGVTQSPTHLIKTRGQQVTLRCSPKSGHDTVSWYQQALGQGPQFIFQYYEEEERQRGNFPDRFSGHQFPNYSSELNVNALLLGDSALYLCASNPGQGIYNSPLHFGNGTRLTVT.

The V and J genes are TRBV10-2 and TRBJ1-2; 7 bases are shared with TRBD1. This CDR3 is 15 amino acids long. Germline V gene lookup returns CDR1 WSHSY and CDR2 SAAADI. V shed 10 bases, J shed 0 bases, and the junction held 11 bases outside the gene matches. CDR3 bases: TGCGCCACTCAGACTGGACAGGACCCTAACTATGGCTACACCTTC. This translates into CATQTGQDPNYGYTF.

The table lists this clone with a few counts. This chain connects TRBV6-6 to TRBJ2-1; TRBD2 matches 8 bases. Trimming removed 8 bases from V and 8 bases from J; junction bases left unmatched: 8. The CDR3 consists of 13 residues. Looked up from germline, CDR1 is MNHNY and CDR2 is SVGAGI (reference sequence). Here the CDR3 DNA reads TGTGCCAGCTTGAGCGGGGGAGATTATGAGCAGTTCTTC. Translated: CASLSGGDYEQFF.

The chain combines TRBV10-3 with TRBJ1-1, with TRBD1 as a possible D gene (6 bases). Trimming shortened V by 3 bases and J by 4 bases, and 12 bases separated the two germline ends. This CDR3 spans 14 amino acids. From germline, CDR1 is ENHRY and CDR2 SYGVKD. Here the CDR3 reads CAISEDRRGTEAFF. The DNA of the CDR3 is TGTGCCATCAGTGAAGATCGCAGGGGCACTGAAGCTTTCTTT.

This sequence joins TRBV5-6 and TRBJ1-2; D unclear. The germline V gene has CDR1 SGHDT and CDR2 YYEEEE. There are 14 residues in the CDR3. V shed 4 bases and J shed 7 bases, with 17 bases lying between them. CDR3 residues: CASSSGPPIGGYTF. The DNA of the CDR3 is TGTGCCAGCAGCAGCGGACCCCCGATTGGTGGCTACACCTTC.

The genes are TRBV6-5 and TRBJ1-3; 7 bases are shared with TRBD1. CDR1 is MNHEY, CDR2 SVGAGI, per germline. Trimming at V came to 6 bases and at J to 3 bases, leaving 5 bases not matched to a gene. CDR3 length equals 14 residues. The CDR3 DNA reads as TGTGCCAGCAGACCCGGGACAGATGGAAACACCATATATTTT. It is translated as CASRPGTDGNTIYF.

The DNA of the CDR3 is TGTGCCAGCAGGAACAGGACCTCCTATGGCTACACCTTC. Amino acid sequence: CASRNRTSYGYTF. The V and J genes are TRBV6-5 and TRBJ1-2; a possible D gene is TRBD1 (5 bases). The ends were cut back, 6 bases at V and 4 bases at J, with 12 bases in the middle. CDR1 MNHEY and CDR2 SVGAGI come from the germline V gene. This CDR3 is 13 amino acids long.

This chain links TRBV9 with TRBJ2-1; perhaps TRBD1 as D (6 bases). The CDR3 loop spans 14 amino acids. V lost 3 bases to trimming and J lost 4 bases, with 11 bases between them. Germline loops: CDR1 SGDLS, CDR2 YYNGEE. The CDR3 coding sequence is TGTGCCAGCAGCGCCCGGACAGTTTACAATGAGCAGTTCTTC. Translating it yields CASSARTVYNEQFF.

The chain carries TRBV11-2 and TRBJ1-1; a possible D gene is TRBD1 (5 bases). Trimming left V 4 bases short and J 2 bases short, with 11 bases between. Per the germline V gene, CDR1 is SGHAT and CDR2 is FQNNGV. This CDR3 is built from 14 residues. DNA for the CDR3: TGTGCCAGCAGCTCCAGGGTGAGTAACACTGAAGCTTTCTTT. Amino acids: CASSSRVSNTEAFF.

The chain combines TRBV29-1 with TRBJ2-2, with TRBD1 identical over 9 bases. CDR1 is SQVTM, CDR2 ANQGSEA, per germline. The CDR3 has 14 amino acids. V lost 2 bases and J lost 4; bases outside the gene matches: 2. The CDR3 region has the DNA TGCAGCGTTGAACGGGACAGGGCCACCGGGGAGCTGTTTTTT. This encodes CSVERDRATGELFF.

CDR3 amino acids: CASRSLAQGPNYGYTF. DNA for the CDR3: TGTGCCAGTAGATCACTCGCCCAGGGTCCTAACTATGGCTACACCTTC. The gene calls are TRBV19 and TRBJ1-2; tentative D call: TRBD1 (5 bases). This CDR3 spans 16 amino acids. The germline gives CDR1 LNHDA, CDR2 SQIVND (reference sequence). Trimming cost V 6 bases and J 0 bases, with 17 bases left between them. The variable domain in full, completed from reference TRBV19 and TRBJ1-2, reads DGGITQSPKYLFRKEGQNVTLSCEQNLNHDAMYWYRQDPGQGLRLIYYSQIVNDFQKGDIAEGYSVSREKKESFPLTVTSAQKNPTAFYLCASRSLAQGPNYGYTFGSGTRLTVV.

The chain employs TRBV11-2 and TRBJ1-1; TRBD1 matches 7 bases. The trim removed 0 bases at V and 5 bases at J, leaving 3 bases unmatched. This CDR3 contains 14 residues. Germline V gene sequence: CDR1 SGHAT, CDR2 FQNNGV. Here the CDR3 DNA reads TGTGCCAGCAGCTTAGACTACAGGGGTACTGAAGCTTTCTTT. This gives the protein CASSLDYRGTEAFF. The variable domain in full, with the rest retrieved from reference TRBV11-2 and TRBJ1-1, is EAGVAQSPRYKIIEKRQSVAFWCNPISGHATLYWYQQILGQGPKLLIQFQNNGVVDDSQLPKDRFSAERLKGVDSTLKIQPAKLEDSAVYLCASSLDYRGTEAFFGQGTRLTVV.

The V and J genes are TRBV11-3 and TRBJ2-2; D gene uncertain. V lost 5 bases to trimming and J lost 4 bases, with 11 bases between them. The CDR3 spans 14 residues. Per the germline V gene, CDR1 is SGHNT and CDR2 is YENEEA. CDR3 DNA: TGTGCCAGCAGCCTACCCACGGGCACCGGGGAGCTGTTTTTT. Translating it yields CASSLPTGTGELFF.

This clone was counted a few times. The chain carries TRBV27 and TRBJ2-2, with TRBD1 identical over 7 bases. J lost 4 bases, V lost 6 bases, and 5 bases had no gene match. Germline V lookup: CDR1 MNHEY, CDR2 SMNVEV (reference sequence). The CDR3 is 14 amino acids. The CDR3, as DNA: TGTGCCAGCAGCACGGACAGGAGCACCGGGGAGCTGTTTTTT. Its translation: CASSTDRSTGELFF.